Listed here is a single T cell receptor (beta chain). The sample holds a few counts of this clone. Its antigen is not yet known. Base-call qualities are not available, and no considerably larger clone is one nucleotide away. The germline V gene encodes CDR1 MNHEY and CDR2 SVGAGI. Spanning cysteine to phenylalanine, the CDR3 consists of 15 amino acids. Just the 45-base CDR3 DNA is kept, in frame starting at base 1. V lost 4 bases and J lost 5 bases; the stretch between them is 15 bases long. Every sample was amplified as two independent genomic DNA replicates, using approximately 550 ng for blood and around 1.5 ug for tumor or normal breast. TCRB sequencing of genomic DNA was carried out with the ImmunoSeq Intro kit according to the manufacturer's instructions. Multiplex PCR was run for around 30 cycles using proprietary primers and spike-in control sequences for absolute quantification. Single-end 150-bp reads were used to sequence an 87-bp fragment spanning the CDR3 plus the flanking V and J genes. Seven samples, with two replicates for each sample, were multiplexed per lane of an Illumina MiSeq using version 3.0 chemistry. As for how the authors treated the data: Raw data were processed by the vendor's proprietary pipeline, with both replicates merged into one result per sample. To define clonotypes, the study grouped productive rearrangements that shared the V-gene family, CDR3 amino acid sequence and J-gene segment. Clonality was computed as 1 minus the normalized Shannon entropy (Pielou evenness) of TCRB abundances. T cell density was estimated by dividing total templates by the number of input cells inferred from the DNA input amount. Recon was used with default parameters to estimate total repertoire diversity and clonality. Clonotypes with over 0.1% abundance in tumor and at least 32-fold higher abundance in tumor than in normal breast were defined as tumor-enriched. Here the immuneACCESS table is served through TCRdb, limited to in-frame sequences with V and J called. Missing clones are a known gap in these copies; in checked studies unresolved V genes cover under half, and the rest lacks a known reason. V and J calls and clone size are copied from that table; D and trimming were computed from the DNA. The sample yields 50,000 to 65,000 clones; 65% to 80% were counted once. The top ten clones comprise around 3.7% of the sample.

These data belong to a study of early stage breast cancer tumors (dated by TCRdb to between 2016 and 2019). Concerning the study at large: Of the 16 invasive breast tumors, more than 9 were found to be estrogen receptor-positive, progesterone receptor-positive and HER2-negative. About 65% of the 12 ER+/PR+/HER2- tumors were invasive ductal carcinomas, while the other four were invasive lobular carcinomas. The average read coverage per sample was approximately 9.8-fold. The samples as a whole yielded a few million detected templates, corresponding to about 1 million unique clonotypes. Study-level results and caveats: Repertoires from blood resembled normal breast more closely than tumor, and using blood as a reference for each tissue separated tumor from normal in about 85% of the 16 patients. Chain pairing and functional markers such as CD4, CD8 and FOXP3 were not captured by bulk genomic DNA sequencing of unsorted cells. Enriched TCRB sequences shared across patients were found to be mostly commonly generated sequences that were unlikely to play an important role in the tumor microenvironment. Because the cohort was small, a breakdown by tumor subtype could not be done. Approximately 2.5-fold higher T cell density and higher clonality were observed in tumors than in adjacent normal breast tissue.

The study profiled bulk TCR beta-chain repertoires in matched peripheral blood, tumor and adjacent normal breast tissue taken from fewer than 20 patients with early-stage breast cancer. Before surgery, whole blood (roughly 4.5-10 mL) was collected into EDTA tubes and processed within 2 hours. Ficoll-Paque centrifugation in SepMate-50 tubes was used to isolate peripheral blood mononuclear cells. PBMCs were cryopreserved in 90% FBS with approximately 10% DMSO in aliquots of 2 to 4 million cells and stored in liquid nitrogen. The Qiagen AllPrep DNA/RNA Mini kit was used to extract genomic DNA. The sequence was obtained from a person in their twenties or thirties with breast cancer. The chain links TRBV6-5 with TRBJ2-1, with TRBD2 tentatively as D gene (5 bases match). Sequenced: blood. In nucleotides, the sequence is TGTGCCAGCAGTTCTACCTCCCTGAGGGACAATGAGCAGTTCTTC. It is translated as CASSSTSLRDNEQFF.